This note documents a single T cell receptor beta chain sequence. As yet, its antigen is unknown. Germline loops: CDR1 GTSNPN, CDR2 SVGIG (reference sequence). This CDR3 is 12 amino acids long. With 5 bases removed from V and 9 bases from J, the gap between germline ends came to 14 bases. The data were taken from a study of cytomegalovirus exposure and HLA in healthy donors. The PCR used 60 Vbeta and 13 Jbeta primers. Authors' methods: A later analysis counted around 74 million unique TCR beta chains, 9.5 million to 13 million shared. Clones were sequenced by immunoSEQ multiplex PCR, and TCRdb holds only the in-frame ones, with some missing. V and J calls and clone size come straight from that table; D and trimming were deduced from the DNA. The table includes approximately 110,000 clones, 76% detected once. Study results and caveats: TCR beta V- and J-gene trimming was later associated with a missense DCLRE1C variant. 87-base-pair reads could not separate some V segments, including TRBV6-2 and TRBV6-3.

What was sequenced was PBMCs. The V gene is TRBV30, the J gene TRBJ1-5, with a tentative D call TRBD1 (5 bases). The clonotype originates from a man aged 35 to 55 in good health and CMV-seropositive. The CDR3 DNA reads TGTGCCTGGGGGCGGGACCTTCGGCCCCAGCATTTT. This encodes CAWGRDLRPQHF. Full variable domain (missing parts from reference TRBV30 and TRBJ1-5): SQTIHQWPATLVQPVGSPLSLECTVEGTSNPNLYWYRQAAGRGLQLLFYSVGIGQISSEVPQNLSASRPQDRQFILSSKKLLLSDSGFYLCAWGRDLRPQHFGDGTRLSIL.